A single sample gave rise to the 31 T cell receptor beta chains below, sequenced in a study of regulatory T cells in long-lasting Graves disease. Building the TCR beta libraries relied on iRepertoire HTBI primers, and CDR3 regions underwent Arm-PCR. Each CDR3 protein gets one entry after TCRdb re-called the multiplex PCR reads with MiXCR. Of approximately 470,000 distinct CDR3 sequences listed, roughly 15% are singletons. Time point meaning: newly diagnosed GD, antithyroid drugs for less than 3 months. RNA from PBMCs was the source of the TCR library. These records were also assigned to another study, of T cells in Graves' hyperthyroidism and ophthalmopathy.

Here the sequenced sample was peripheral blood mononuclear cells (PBMCs), taken at new diagnosis, from a patient treated with antithyroid drugs. These receptors originate from a man in his forties or fifties with Graves disease.

Details on this clonotype: A clone one base away is much larger, so this may be a read error. This chain connects TRBV28 to TRBJ2-2; 10 bases fit TRBD2. With 3 bases clipped from V and 6 bases from J, the junction kept 13 bases outside the gene matches. Germline V gene data show CDR1 as MDHEN and CDR2 as SYDVKM. This CDR3 region has 18 residues. The CDR3 nucleotides read TGTGCCAGCAGTTTCGGGACTAGCGAAATCATTGTGTCCGGGGAGCTGTTTTTT. Its translation: CASSFGTSEIIVSGELFF.

This clonotype occurred many times. V and J are TRBV7-9 and TRBJ1-2; 8 bases align to TRBD1. The V gene's germline CDR1 is SEHNR and CDR2 FQNEAQ (reference sequence). This CDR3 has 15 amino acids. V was pared by 4 bases and J by 6 bases, with 10 bases of the junction left unmatched. In nucleotides, the CDR3 is TGTGCCAGCAGCTCAGATTCTGGGACAGGTCATGGCTACACCTTC. Translating gives CASSSDSGTGHGYTF.

The genes are TRBV10-2 and TRBJ2-1; 14 bases are shared with TRBD2. This CDR3 is built from 17 residues. Germline loops: CDR1 WSHSY, CDR2 SAAADI. V dropped 7 bases and J dropped 2; count of bases not matched to a gene: 7. The DNA for the CDR3 is TGCGCCAGCACTGGTCGACTAGCGGGAGGGCCCTACAATGAGCAGTTCTTC. Translated, it gives CASTGRLAGGPYNEQFF.

This clonotype has ten or more counts. The gene calls are TRBV30 and TRBJ2-7; weak D call: TRBD2 (6 bases). V gave up 1 base and J gave up 5 bases, with 15 bases separating them. CDR1 GTSNPN and CDR2 SVGIG come from the germline V gene (reference sequence). This CDR3 contains 14 residues. The CDR3 nucleotides read TGTGCCTGGAGTGGTGGGGCCGGGAGCCACGAGCAGTACTTC. This codes for CAWSGGAGSHEQYF.

This clonotype has ten or more counts. The chain carries TRBV7-3 and TRBJ2-3; 9 bases align to TRBD1. This CDR3 has 14 residues. The germline V gene has CDR1 SGHTA and CDR2 FQGTGA. Trimming took 4 bases from V and 6 from J; bases not matched to a gene: 5. CDR3 residues: CASSSGTGRDTQYF. CDR3 coding DNA: TGTGCCAGCAGCTCTGGGACAGGGCGGGATACGCAGTATTTT.

On this clonotype itself: One end of the junction does not line up with germline, which may come from a read error. The chain is built from TRBV2 and TRBJ2-3; D is unresolved. The CDR3 length is 8 residues. Germline CDR1 and CDR2: SNHLY and FYNNEI. CDR3 DNA sequence: TGTGCCAGCAGTCCCTTAAAATTT. It codes for CASSPLKF.

The chain couples TRBV18 to TRBJ2-5; 11 bases are a match to TRBD2. This CDR3 is 15 amino acids long. Trimming took 6 bases from V and 6 from J; bases not matched to a gene: 9. Per germline, CDR1 KGHSH and CDR2 LQKENI. As DNA, the CDR3 is TGTGCCAGCTCGGGAGCGACTAGCGGGAAAAAGACCCAGTACTTC. It specifies CASSGATSGKKTQYF.

At least ten counts were recorded for this clonotype. The chain recombines TRBV20-1 with TRBJ2-1, with 7 positions matching TRBD1. The CDR3 is 14 amino acids. Per the germline V gene, CDR1 is DFQATT and CDR2 is SNEGSKA (reference sequence). Trimming took 6 bases from V and 0 from J; bases not matched to a gene: 5. CDR3 amino acids: CSARRGTSYNEQFF. The CDR3 DNA is TGCAGTGCCCGCAGGGGGACCTCCTACAATGAGCAGTTCTTC.

This clonotype was counted ten times or more. The J gene is TRBJ2-5, the V gene TRBV3-1, with D tentatively TRBD1 (5 bases). CDR1 and CDR2 (germline): LGHDT, YNNKEL (reference sequence). The V gene lost 0 bases and the J gene lost 5 bases, with 13 bases spanning the gap. This CDR3 has 15 residues. DNA for the CDR3: TGTGCCAGCAGCCAAGATACAGGACGCCGGGAGACCCAGTACTTC. This gives the protein CASSQDTGRRETQYF.

This clonotype appeared many times. The chain combines TRBV7-6 with TRBJ2-1; 9 positions agree with TRBD1. Germline V lookup: CDR1 SGHVS, CDR2 FNYEAQ. The J segment lost 7 bases and the V segment lost 3 bases, leaving 7 bases of the junction unmatched. The CDR3 contains 15 residues. The CDR3 spells CASSLGQGFVNEQFF. CDR3 DNA: TGTGCCAGCAGCTTGGGACAGGGATTTGTGAATGAGCAGTTCTTC.

This clonotype was seen ten or more times. J is TRBJ1-1 and V is TRBV12-3 or TRBV12-4; D possibly corresponds to TRBD1 (5 bases). Between the trimmed V and J ends, which lost 2 bases and 8 bases, there was a span of 9 bases. CDR3 length: 12 amino acids. The CDR3 DNA reads TGTGCCAGCAGTTTACAGACAGCAGAAGCTTTCTTT. This codes for CASSLQTAEAFF.

This clonotype was seen at least ten times. This sequence joins TRBV2 and TRBJ2-7, with 8 nucleotides matching TRBD2. Germline CDR1 and CDR2: SNHLY and FYNNEI. This CDR3 is 13 amino acids long. J gave up 3 bases and V 7 bases, and 5 bases lay outside the gene matches. CDR3 amino acids: CASISRGGYEQYF. CDR3 sequence (DNA): TGTGCCAGCATATCTCGGGGGGGCTACGAGCAGTACTTC. Full variable domain (remainder filled in from reference TRBV2 and TRBJ2-7): EPEVTQTPSHQVTQMGQEVILRCVPISNHLYFYWYRQILGQKVEFLVSFYNNEISEKSEIFDDQFSVERPDGSNFTLKIRSTKLEDSAMYFCASISRGGYEQYFGPGTRLTVT.

This clonotype was seen at least ten times. V is TRBV5-8 and J is TRBJ2-6, with no clear D. Germline assignment: CDR1 SGHTS and CDR2 YDEGEE. The CDR3 has 13 amino acids. V lost 6 bases and J lost 4, with 8 bases in between. The CDR3: CASTLQGANVLTF. The CDR3, as DNA: TGTGCCAGCACTTTACAGGGGGCCAACGTCCTGACTTTC.

The sample holds many counts of this clonotype. The genes are TRBV12-3 or TRBV12-4 and TRBJ2-2; D is undetermined. V was shortened by 6 bases and J by 5 bases, with 16 bases between the two germline ends. CDR3 length equals 15 residues. CDR3 loop: CASSTAGFDTGELFF. In DNA form, the CDR3 reads TGTGCCAGCAGCACAGCTGGGTTTGATACCGGGGAGCTGTTTTTT.

The table lists this clonotype with many counts. The V gene is TRBV12-3 or TRBV12-4, the J gene TRBJ1-5, with TRBD1 identical over 7 bases. With V trimmed by 5 bases and J by 7 bases, 14 bases remained unmatched. The CDR3 runs to 16 residues. The CDR3 reads CASSPTRGQRAQPQHF. CDR3 bases: TGTGCCAGCAGTCCGACCCGGGGACAGCGGGCCCAGCCCCAGCATTTT.

This clonotype came up many times. J is TRBJ2-7 and V is TRBV7-9; 7 bases fit TRBD2. Germline CDR1 SEHNR, CDR2 FQNEAQ (reference sequence). The CDR3 length is 15 residues. Trimming cost V 5 bases and J 9 bases; bases outside gene matches: 16. The CDR3 region has the DNA TGTGCCAGCAGCGTTCCTAGCGGCGAGGTAGAACTGCAGTACTTC. It translates to CASSVPSGEVELQYF.

This clonotype showed up many times. The CDR3 reads CASSLMGTGGYEQYF. The CDR3, as DNA: TGTGCCAGCAGCTTAATGGGGACAGGGGGCTACGAGCAGTACTTC. This chain links TRBV7-9 with TRBJ2-7; 11 positions agree with TRBD1. This CDR3 region has 15 residues. CDR1 SEHNR and CDR2 FQNEAQ come from the germline V gene (reference sequence). J was trimmed by 3 bases and V by 2 bases; bases with no gene match: 3.

The V gene is TRBV20-1, the J gene TRBJ2-3, with D possibly being TRBD2 (6 bases). Trimming pared 5 bases from V and 3 bases from J, leaving 18 bases between. CDR3 length: 15 amino acids. The germline V gene encodes CDR1 DFQATT and CDR2 SNEGSKA (reference sequence). CDR3 sequence (DNA): TGCAGTGCTCCGCGGGACGACCAGCAAACAGATACGCAGTATTTT. Amino acids: CSAPRDDQQTDTQYF.

About this clonotype: A much bigger clone sits one base away, suggesting this may be a read error. The V gene is TRBV20-1, the J gene TRBJ2-3; D is possibly TRBD1 or TRBD2 (5 bases each). The CDR3 totals 13 residues. Trimming stripped 3 bases from V and 5 bases from J, with 12 bases between. CDR1 DFQATT and CDR2 SNEGSKA come from the germline V gene (reference sequence). The CDR3 DNA sequence: TGCAGTGCTAGGAGGGGAGTTGAAGATACGCAGTATTTT. As protein: CSARRGVEDTQYF.

The chain recombines TRBV30 with TRBJ2-1; 13 nucleotides agree with TRBD2. The CDR3 sequence is 15 residues long. V was clipped by 8 bases and J by 2 bases; unmatched bases: 6. CDR1 and CDR2 (germline): GTSNPN, SVGIG (reference sequence). CDR3 region: CARGTSGTPYNEQFF. The CDR3 DNA sequence: TGTGCCCGAGGGACTAGCGGGACCCCCTACAATGAGCAGTTCTTC.

This clonotype has ten or more counts. V gene TRBV12-5 combines with J gene TRBJ2-1, with 10 positions matching TRBD2. V lost 5 bases, J lost 4 bases, and 14 bases stayed unmatched. Germline CDR1 reads LGHNT; CDR2 reads FRNRAP. The CDR3 contains 18 residues. The CDR3 is CASGLLRLAGAHYNEQFF. The CDR3 coding sequence is TGTGCTAGTGGTCTACTTCGACTAGCGGGCGCACATTACAATGAGCAGTTCTTC.

This clonotype was picked up many times. The chain carries TRBV28 and TRBJ2-2; D not resolved. CDR1 is MDHEN, CDR2 SYDVKM, per germline. V was pared by 3 bases and J by 0 bases, with 17 bases between. CDR3 size: 18 residues. This CDR3 reads CASSLGPYDYANTGELFF. CDR3 in DNA: TGTGCCAGCAGTTTGGGTCCGTACGATTACGCGAACACCGGGGAGCTGTTTTTT.

Remarks on this clonotype: This may be a read error: a much more frequent sequence differs by one nucleotide. This chain links TRBV11-2 with TRBJ2-2, with 12 positions matching TRBD2. This CDR3 contains 18 residues. The germline CDR1 and CDR2 sequences are SGHAT and FQNNGV. The DNA of the CDR3 is TGTGTCAGCAGCTCAGCTAGCGGGAGGGTTATCGATCCGGGGGAGCTGTTTTTT. Translated: CVSSSASGRVIDPGELFF.

The chain links TRBV5-1 to TRBJ1-3; maybe TRBD1 (5 bases). Looked up from germline, CDR1 is SGHRS and CDR2 is YFSETQ. The CDR3 is 17 residues long. V lost 4 bases and J 0 bases, leaving 17 bases between the germline ends. The CDR3 loop is CASSPRTLSRSGNTIYF. DNA of the CDR3: TGCGCCAGCAGCCCCCGGACACTTTCTCGCTCTGGAAACACCATATATTTT.

This clonotype was counted ten times or more. The DNA of the CDR3 is TGTGCCAGCAGCCCAAGAACCATGGACAGGGCCAACTATGGCTACACCTTC. This sequence encodes CASSPRTMDRANYGYTF. The rearrangement joins TRBV7-2 to TRBJ1-2; 8 bases align to TRBD1. The V segment lost 5 bases and the J segment 2 bases; nucleotides outside the gene matches: 13. Looked up from germline, CDR1 is SGHTA and CDR2 is FQGNSA. This CDR3 has 17 residues.

The V gene is TRBV6-1, the J gene TRBJ1-6; no firm D call. Germline assignment: CDR1 MNHNS and CDR2 SASEGT. The V gene lost 5 bases and the J gene lost 6 bases, with 8 bases spanning the gap. This CDR3 contains 13 residues. The CDR3 bases are TGTGCCAGCAGTCTGGGTCTTAATTCACCCCTCCACTTT. Its translation: CASSLGLNSPLHF.

This rearrangement joins TRBV5-1 to TRBJ1-2, with D unresolved. This CDR3 region has 16 residues. Germline V gene data show CDR1 as SGHRS and CDR2 as YFSETQ. Trimming took off 8 bases at V and 3 bases at J, with 23 bases between the two ends. CDR3 in DNA: TGCGCCAGTACGCGGGAGAGCAGCCACGTGTACTATGGCTACACCTTC. Its translation: CASTRESSHVYYGYTF. The complete variable domain, with remaining parts taken from reference TRBV5-1 and TRBJ1-2, reads KAGVTQTPRYLIKTRGQQVTLSCSPISGHRSVSWYQQTPGQGLQFLFEYFSETQRNKGNFPGRFSGRQFSNSRSEMNVSTLELGDSALYLCASTRESSHVYYGYTFGSGTRLTVV.

This clonotype has more than one count but fewer than ten. The V and J genes are TRBV7-6 and TRBJ2-3; unclear D gene. This CDR3 contains 14 residues. V lost 1 base, J lost 6 bases, and 11 bases lay in between. Germline V CDR1 and CDR2: SGHVS, FNYEAQ. The CDR3 region is CASSLVGPEDTQYF. In DNA, the CDR3 is TGTGCCAGCAGCTTAGTGGGTCCCGAGGATACGCAGTATTTT.

There are many counts of this clonotype. The chain recombines TRBV28 with TRBJ1-2, with D tentatively TRBD1 (6 bases). The CDR3 loop spans 16 amino acids. Germline V gene sequence: CDR1 MDHEN, CDR2 SYDVKM. V lost 6 bases to trimming and J lost 5 bases, with 22 bases between them. Written as DNA, the CDR3 is TGTGCCAGCAGACCAGGAAGCGGACAGCGCCTATATGGCTACACCTTC. It encodes CASRPGSGQRLYGYTF.

The V gene is TRBV13, the J gene TRBJ2-5, with D perhaps matching TRBD2 (6 bases). CDR1 PRHDT and CDR2 FYEKMQ come from the germline V gene (reference sequence). The germline V and J ends were trimmed by 3 bases and 2 bases, with 7 bases remaining between them. The CDR3 has 13 residues. CDR3 in DNA: TGTGCCAGCAGCTTTCGGGAGCAAGAGACCCAGTACTTC. Protein product: CASSFREQETQYF. Supplemented by reference TRBV13 and TRBJ2-5, the full variable domain reads AAGVIQSPRHLIKEKRETATLKCYPIPRHDTVYWYQQGPGQDPQFLISFYEKMQSDKGSIPDRFSAQQFSDYHSELNMSSLELGDSALYFCASSFREQETQYFGPGTRLLVL.

This clonotype was seen ten or more times. V usage is TRBV24-1 and J usage is TRBJ2-3; the match to TRBD2 covers 8 bases. The V gene's germline CDR1 is KGHDR and CDR2 SFDVKD. The CDR3 consists of 17 residues. V lost 0 bases, J lost 4 bases, and 8 bases stayed unmatched. The CDR3 reads CATSDLGSGSLADTQYF. CDR3 bases: TGTGCCACCAGTGATTTGGGGAGCGGGAGTCTGGCAGATACGCAGTATTTT.